The 21 T cell receptor beta chains reported below all come from one sample, sequenced in a study of cytomegalovirus exposure and HLA in healthy donors. The PCR contained 60 Vbeta and 13 Jbeta primers. Clones were read by immunoSEQ multiplex PCR, and TCRdb kept only the in-frame ones, dropping some. Seen here are over 70,000 clones, over 75% observed once, and the top ten hold 2% to 3%. The sequencing input was PBMCs. Source of these receptors: a male donor in good health and CMV-seropositive.

The chain couples TRBV5-6 to TRBJ2-4; 7 bases match TRBD2. Trimming took 0 bases from V and 2 from J; bases not matched to a gene: 5. This CDR3 is built from 16 residues. In germline, CDR1 is SGHDT, CDR2 YYEEEE. The CDR3 DNA reads TGTGCCAGCAGCTTGGGGCAACTAGCGACCAAAAACATTCAGTACTTC. Residues: CASSLGQLATKNIQYF.

The chain recombines TRBV28 with TRBJ1-1; D perhaps matches TRBD1 (5 bases). V lost 2 bases and J lost 4, with 8 bases in between. This CDR3 spans 13 amino acids. CDR1 is MDHEN, CDR2 SYDVKM, per germline. The CDR3 region has the DNA TGTGCCAGCAGTTTAATAGGGGCCACTGAAGCTTTCTTT. It specifies CASSLIGATEAFF.

The rearrangement links TRBV7-3 to TRBJ2-1; D is unclear. The CDR3 runs 15 residues. CDR1 and CDR2 (germline): SGHTA, FQGTGA. V lost 2 bases and J 4 bases, leaving 12 bases between the germline ends. The CDR3 DNA follows: TGTGCCAGCAGCTTAGAGCGAACCGGATACAATGAGCAGTTCTTC. Amino acids: CASSLERTGYNEQFF.

V usage is TRBV5-4 and J usage is TRBJ2-5; 7 nucleotides align to TRBD1. Germline lookup yields CDR1 SGHNT and CDR2 YYREEE (reference sequence). After removal of 5 bases from V and 2 bases from J, the junction contained 3 bases not matched to a gene. The length of the CDR3 is 13 residues. CDR3 DNA sequence: TGTGCCAGCAGAAAGGGACAGCAAGAGACCCAGTACTTC. This encodes CASRKGQQETQYF.

The V and J genes are TRBV7-2 and TRBJ2-3; TRBD2 agrees at 10 bases. CDR1 and CDR2 from the germline V gene are SGHTA and FQGNSA. The CDR3 length is 19 residues. V gave up 5 bases and J gave up 3 bases; unmatched junction bases: 17. The CDR3 coding sequence is TGTGCCAGCAGCCCCCGGGGGGCTAGCGGGAGAGGGCGGACAGATACGCAGTATTTT. This translates into CASSPRGASGRGRTDTQYF.

This clone appeared a single time. The chain joins TRBV5-1 to TRBJ1-4; D is perhaps TRBD1 (5 bases). CDR1 SGHRS and CDR2 YFSETQ come from the germline V gene. The length of the CDR3 is 15 residues. Trimming removed 2 bases at V and 8 bases at J, with 16 bases between. The CDR3 DNA is TGCGCCAGCAGCTTATCAGGGTCAGTAGGAGAAAAACTGTTTTTT. It specifies CASSLSGSVGEKLFF.

The chain combines TRBV6-5 with TRBJ2-3, with 8 nucleotides matching TRBD2. This CDR3 contains 13 residues. V shed 5 bases and J 4 bases; nucleotides not matched to a gene: 2. CDR1 is MNHEY, CDR2 SVGAGI, per germline. CDR3 sequence reads: CASSPAGADTQYF. In DNA form, the CDR3 reads TGTGCCAGCAGTCCAGCGGGAGCAGATACGCAGTATTTT.

V is TRBV5-1 and J is TRBJ2-1; 8 bases line up with TRBD2. The germline gives CDR1 SGHRS, CDR2 YFSETQ. CDR3 length: 16 amino acids. V gave up 2 bases and J gave up 1 base; unmatched junction bases: 5. The CDR3 loop reads CASSFASGLSYNEQFF. DNA for the CDR3: TGCGCCAGCAGCTTTGCTAGCGGGCTGTCCTACAATGAGCAGTTCTTC.

The chain carries TRBV19 and TRBJ2-7; D not certain. V lost 3 bases, J lost 2 bases, and 11 bases lay in between. Germline V lookup: CDR1 LNHDA, CDR2 SQIVND (reference sequence). The CDR3 consists of 14 residues. Written as DNA, the CDR3 is TGTGCCAGTAGTATTTCGGAGACGACCTACGAGCAGTACTTC. Translating it yields CASSISETTYEQYF. Full variable domain (missing parts from reference TRBV19 and TRBJ2-7): DGGITQSPKYLFRKEGQNVTLSCEQNLNHDAMYWYRQDPGQGLRLIYYSQIVNDFQKGDIAEGYSVSREKKESFPLTVTSAQKNPTAFYLCASSISETTYEQYFGPGTRLTVT.

The chain has TRBV7-6 and TRBJ2-3, with 9 bases aligning to TRBD2. CDR1 is SGHVS and CDR2 is FNYEAQ in the germline V gene. CDR3 length: 13 residues. V shed 6 bases, J shed 13 bases, and the junction held 11 bases outside the gene matches. The CDR3 region is CASRFICGRGEYF. For the CDR3, the DNA is TGTGCCAGCAGATTTATTTGCGGGAGGGGTGAGTATTTT.

The V gene is TRBV5-8, the J gene TRBJ2-7, with 7 bases fitting TRBD1. Germline assignment: CDR1 SGHTS and CDR2 YDEGEE. The CDR3 sequence is 17 residues long. Trimming at V came to 0 bases and at J to 3 bases, leaving 12 bases not matched to a gene. The CDR3 DNA reads TGTGCCAGCAGCTTGGGGGTTTCTGCAGGGGGTTTCTACGAGCAGTACTTC. It codes for CASSLGVSAGGFYEQYF.

This clone was found a few times. Here the CDR3 DNA reads TGTGCCAGTAGTATGGGGCTACGCACAGGGGTAGGTAATGAGCAGTTCTTC. It is translated as CASSMGLRTGVGNEQFF. The chain employs TRBV19 and TRBJ2-1; 7 bases are a match to TRBD1. Germline V lookup: CDR1 LNHDA, CDR2 SQIVND (reference sequence). The CDR3 contains 17 residues. V gave up 3 bases and J gave up 7 bases; unmatched junction bases: 15.

This clone was seen only a few times. One end of the junction is discordant with germline, which a read error may explain. CDR3 bases: TGCGCCAGCAGCTTGGGGCTAGCGGTGCAAGAGGCCCAGTACTTC. Amino acid sequence: CASSLGLAVQEAQYF. The chain couples TRBV5-1 to TRBJ2-5; TRBD2 aligns across 7 bases. Germline-derived CDR1 and CDR2 are SGHRS and YFSETQ. There are 15 residues in the CDR3.

Comments on this clone: The identical CDR3 is also encoded by other nucleotide sequences in the sample. The J gene is TRBJ2-7, the V gene TRBV19, with TRBD1 identical over 7 bases. V was pared by 3 bases and J by 2 bases, with 1 base of the junction left unmatched. CDR3 length: 13 amino acids. Germline CDR1 and CDR2: LNHDA and SQIVND (reference sequence). The CDR3 region is CASSIQGAYEQYF. The CDR3 DNA is TGTGCCAGTAGTATCCAGGGGGCCTACGAGCAGTACTTC.

V gene TRBV21-1 combines with J gene TRBJ2-3; the table's D gene call, TRBD1, was not cross checked with the DNA. TRBV21-1 is reported as a pseudogene. CDR3 length equals 14 residues. This CDR3 reads CASILKGNTDTQYF. In DNA form, the CDR3 reads TGTGCCAGCATTCTCAAGGGGAACACAGATACGCAGTATTTT.

The chain joins TRBV28 to TRBJ2-7; D call uncertain. Trimming shortened V by 3 bases and J by 1 base, and 7 bases separated the two germline ends. The V gene's germline CDR1 is MDHEN and CDR2 SYDVKM. This CDR3 is 13 amino acids long. CDR3 nucleotide sequence: TGTGCCAGCAGTTTTGGCAAATCCTACGAGCAGTACTTC. Residues: CASSFGKSYEQYF.

This clone was counted only a few times. V gene TRBV21-1 combines with J gene TRBJ2-2; TRBD2 was called by the table and not checked on the DNA. TRBV21-1 constitutes a pseudogene. The CDR3 covers 20 residues. This chain's CDR3 is CASSKGPWGLAGVNTGELFF. CDR3 DNA sequence: TGTGCCAGCAGCAAAGGTCCTTGGGGACTAGCGGGAGTTAACACCGGGGAGCTGTTTTTT.

This clone was counted a few times. V usage is TRBV5-4 and J usage is TRBJ1-2; 11 bases agree with TRBD1. The germline gives CDR1 SGHNT, CDR2 YYREEE (reference sequence). The CDR3 has 16 amino acids. With V trimmed by 0 bases and J by 4 bases, 5 bases remained unmatched. The CDR3 is CASSLGVDRGLYGYTF. CDR3 coding DNA: TGTGCCAGCAGCTTGGGAGTGGACAGGGGGCTCTATGGCTACACCTTC. Based on the CDR3 plus reference TRBV5-4 and TRBJ1-2, the full variable domain is ETGVTQSPTHLIKTRGQQVTLRCSSQSGHNTVSWYQQALGQGPQFIFQYYREEENGRGNFPPRFSGLQFPNYSSELNVNALELDDSALYLCASSLGVDRGLYGYTFGSGTRLTVV.

The rearrangement uses TRBV28 and TRBJ2-4, with 8 bases lining up with TRBD1. Germline V gene sequence: CDR1 MDHEN, CDR2 SYDVKM. The CDR3 loop spans 18 amino acids. The junction had 12 bases not matched to a gene; V was cut back by 5 bases and J by 0 bases. CDR3 nucleotide sequence: TGTGCCAGCAGTCGGACAGGGAGTAGATTACTAGCCAAAAACATTCAGTACTTC. This sequence encodes CASSRTGSRLLAKNIQYF.

The genes are TRBV7-3 and TRBJ2-3; 7 bases align to TRBD1. This CDR3 spans 15 amino acids. Germline CDR1 reads SGHTA; CDR2 reads FQGTGA. V shed 5 bases, J shed 0 bases, and the junction held 5 bases outside the gene matches. The CDR3 DNA sequence: TGTGCCAGCAGCCCACAGACAGGGAGCACAGATACGCAGTATTTT. Residues: CASSPQTGSTDTQYF.

V and J are TRBV5-6 and TRBJ1-1; possibly TRBD1 for D (5 bases). Per the germline V gene, CDR1 is SGHDT and CDR2 is YYEEEE. The CDR3 sequence is 16 residues long. V was shortened by 5 bases and J by 1 base, with 18 bases between the two germline ends. The CDR3 spells CASSLLRVGRNTEAFF. The CDR3 bases are TGTGCCAGCAGTTTGCTCAGGGTCGGGCGGAACACTGAAGCTTTCTTT.